The 7 T cell receptor beta chains in this list originate from one sample, sequenced in a study of blood T cell repertoires in COVID-19. Data came from immunoSEQ multiplex PCR; TCRdb stores just in-frame clones and leaves some out. The data hold about 75,000 clones, with 88% observed a single time. The specimen sequenced was peripheral blood. The receptors derive from a human donor in a cohort sampled during active COVID-19.

V usage is TRBV6-5 and J usage is TRBJ2-7; 8 nucleotides agree with TRBD2. Per the germline V gene, CDR1 is MNHEY and CDR2 is SVGAGI. V dropped 11 bases and J dropped 5; count of bases not matched to a gene: 14. The CDR3 is made up of 14 amino acids. As DNA, the CDR3 is TGTGCCTCCACGGGGCCGGGAGGGTCGGACGAGCAGTACTTC. Its translation is CASTGPGGSDEQYF.

The genes are TRBV6-6 and TRBJ2-5; no clear D gene. V was pared by 0 bases and J by 4 bases, with 6 bases between. The CDR3 is made up of 13 amino acids. Germline CDR1 is MNHNY and CDR2 is SVGAGI (reference sequence). CDR3 protein: CASSYSERETQYF. CDR3 coding DNA: TGTGCCAGCAGTTACTCCGAGAGAGAGACCCAGTACTTC.

The V call is TRBV6-5, the J call TRBJ1-1; 7 positions match TRBD1. Losses at the gene ends were 5 bases for V and 10 bases for J; bases not matched to a gene: 10. The V gene's germline CDR1 is MNHEY and CDR2 SVGAGI. The CDR3 length is 13 residues. The CDR3 sequence is CASSPGGDFVAFF. CDR3 nucleotides: TGTGCCAGCAGTCCAGGGGGAGATTTCGTAGCTTTCTTT.

This clone was seen a handful of times. V gene TRBV10-3 combines with J gene TRBJ2-1, with TRBD2 matching over 10 bases. Germline V gene lookup returns CDR1 ENHRY and CDR2 SYGVKD. Trimming removed 6 bases from V and 4 bases from J; junction bases left unmatched: 6. The CDR3 totals 15 residues. The DNA for the CDR3 is TGTGCCATCAGAGATGGGACTAGCGAGTACAATGAGCAGTTCTTC. It specifies CAIRDGTSEYNEQFF.

This rearrangement joins TRBV10-3 to TRBJ1-6; D is unclear. Germline V CDR1 and CDR2: ENHRY, SYGVKD. This CDR3 comprises 13 residues. V shed 3 bases and J shed 7 bases, with 7 bases lying between them. The DNA for the CDR3 is TGTGCCATCAGTGATTACGGGAATTCACCCCTCCACTTT. Amino acid sequence: CAISDYGNSPLHF.

This clone was observed once. The CDR3 sequence: CASRDSLNQPQHF. CDR3 bases: TGTGCCAGTCGGGACAGTCTTAATCAGCCCCAGCATTTT. The rearrangement joins TRBV19 to TRBJ1-5; 7 nucleotides match TRBD1. Trimming removed 8 bases from V and 4 bases from J; junction bases left unmatched: 5. The CDR3 totals 13 residues. The germline gives CDR1 LNHDA, CDR2 SQIVND (reference sequence). Filled out from reference TRBV19 and TRBJ1-5, the complete variable domain reads DGGITQSPKYLFRKEGQNVTLSCEQNLNHDAMYWYRQDPGQGLRLIYYSQIVNDFQKGDIAEGYSVSREKKESFPLTVTSAQKNPTAFYLCASRDSLNQPQHFGDGTRLSIL.

The gene calls are TRBV11-1 and TRBJ2-7, with 8 positions matching TRBD1. The V segment lost 4 bases and the J segment 3 bases; nucleotides outside the gene matches: 8. The CDR3 runs 15 residues. Germline V lookup: CDR1 SGHAT, CDR2 FQDESV (reference sequence). CDR3 sequence reads: CASSYDRGKVYEQYF. CDR3 nucleotides: TGTGCCAGCAGCTACGACAGGGGAAAGGTCTACGAGCAGTACTTC.